This TCR beta chain was identified during a study of cytomegalovirus exposure and HLA in healthy donors. Notes on the study in general: Listed as cytomegalovirus-associated were 170 or so TCR beta chains.

13 Jbeta primers and 60 Vbeta primers were used for the PCR. Sequenced by immunoSEQ multiplex PCR; TCRdb stores in-frame clones only, minus some. The sample has roughly 250,000 clones, about four fifths seen once. This clone is a singleton in its sample. Its antigen is still unknown. Germline V gene data show CDR1 as SGHRS and CDR2 as YFSETQ. V gave up 4 bases and J gave up 2 bases, with 10 bases separating them. The length of the CDR3 is 15 residues. The receptor's source is a girl between 2 and 10 years old in good health and CMV-seronegative. The V gene is TRBV5-1, the J gene TRBJ2-6; D is possibly TRBD1 (6 bases). Source material: PBMCs. Here the CDR3 DNA reads TGCGCCAGCAGCCTGCCAGGGGCTGGGGCCAACGTCCTGACTTTC. This sequence encodes CASSLPGAGANVLTF.